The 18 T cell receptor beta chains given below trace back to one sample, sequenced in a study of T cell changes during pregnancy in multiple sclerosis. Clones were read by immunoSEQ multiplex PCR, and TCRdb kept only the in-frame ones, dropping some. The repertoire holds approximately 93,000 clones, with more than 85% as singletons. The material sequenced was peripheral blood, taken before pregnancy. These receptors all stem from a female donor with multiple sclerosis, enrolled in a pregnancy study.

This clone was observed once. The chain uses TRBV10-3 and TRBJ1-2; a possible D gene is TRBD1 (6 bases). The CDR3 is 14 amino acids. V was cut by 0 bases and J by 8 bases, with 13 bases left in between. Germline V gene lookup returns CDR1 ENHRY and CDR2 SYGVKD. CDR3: CAISESIQGAGYTF. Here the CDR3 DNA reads TGTGCCATCAGTGAGTCAATACAGGGAGCCGGCTACACCTTC.

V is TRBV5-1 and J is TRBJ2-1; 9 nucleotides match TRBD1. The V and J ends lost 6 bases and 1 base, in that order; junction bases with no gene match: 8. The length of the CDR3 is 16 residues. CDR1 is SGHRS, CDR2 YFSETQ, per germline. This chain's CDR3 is CASNPSGTGSYNEQFF. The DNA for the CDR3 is TGCGCCAGCAACCCATCCGGGACAGGGTCCTACAATGAGCAGTTCTTC.

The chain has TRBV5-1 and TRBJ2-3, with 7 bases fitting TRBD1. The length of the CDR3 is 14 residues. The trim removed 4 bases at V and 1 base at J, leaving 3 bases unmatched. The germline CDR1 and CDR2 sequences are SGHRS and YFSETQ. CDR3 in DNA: TGCGCCAGCAGCGTAACAGGGGGCACAGATACGCAGTATTTT. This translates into CASSVTGGTDTQYF.

This CDR3 reads CASSVSGDTSYEQYF. The CDR3 DNA reads as TGTGCCAGCAGCGTATCCGGGGACACCTCCTACGAGCAGTACTTC. This chain connects TRBV9 to TRBJ2-7; a possible D gene is TRBD1 (6 bases). The CDR3 is 15 residues long. V shed 1 base and J shed 0 bases, with 11 bases lying between them. Germline CDR1 reads SGDLS; CDR2 reads YYNGEE.

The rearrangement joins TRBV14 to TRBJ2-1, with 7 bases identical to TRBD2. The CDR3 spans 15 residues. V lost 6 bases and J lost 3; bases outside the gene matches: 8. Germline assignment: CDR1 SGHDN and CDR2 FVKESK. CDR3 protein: CASRRGREGYNEQFF. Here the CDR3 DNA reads TGTGCCAGCAGACGAGGGAGGGAAGGCTACAATGAGCAGTTCTTC.

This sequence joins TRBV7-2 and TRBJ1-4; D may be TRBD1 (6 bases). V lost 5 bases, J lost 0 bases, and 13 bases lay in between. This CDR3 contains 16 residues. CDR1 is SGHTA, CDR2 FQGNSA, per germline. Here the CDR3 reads CASSHGTIPTNEKLFF. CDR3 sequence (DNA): TGTGCCAGCAGCCACGGGACAATTCCAACTAATGAAAAACTGTTTTTT.

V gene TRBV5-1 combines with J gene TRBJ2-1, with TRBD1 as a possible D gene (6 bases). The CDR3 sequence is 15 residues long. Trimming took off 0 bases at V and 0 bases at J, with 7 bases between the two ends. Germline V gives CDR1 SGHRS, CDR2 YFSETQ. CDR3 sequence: CASSLVGASYNEQFF. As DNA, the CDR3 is TGCGCCAGCAGCTTGGTGGGGGCCTCCTACAATGAGCAGTTCTTC. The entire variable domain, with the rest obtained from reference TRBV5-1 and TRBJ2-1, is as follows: KAGVTQTPRYLIKTRGQQVTLSCSPISGHRSVSWYQQTPGQGLQFLFEYFSETQRNKGNFPGRFSGRQFSNSRSEMNVSTLELGDSALYLCASSLVGASYNEQFFGPGTRLTVL.

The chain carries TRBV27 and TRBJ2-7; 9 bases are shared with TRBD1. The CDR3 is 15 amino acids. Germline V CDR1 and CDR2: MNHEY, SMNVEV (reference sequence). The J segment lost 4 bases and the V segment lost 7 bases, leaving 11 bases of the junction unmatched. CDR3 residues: CASNFRPGTGYEQYF. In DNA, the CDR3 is TGTGCCAGCAATTTCCGACCCGGGACAGGGTACGAGCAGTACTTC.

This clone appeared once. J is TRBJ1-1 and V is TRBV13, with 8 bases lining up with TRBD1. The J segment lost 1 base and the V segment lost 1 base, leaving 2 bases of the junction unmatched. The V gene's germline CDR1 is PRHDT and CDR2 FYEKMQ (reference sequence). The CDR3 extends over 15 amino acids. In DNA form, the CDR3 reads TGTGCCAGCAGCTTAGACAGGGGGAAGAACACTGAAGCTTTCTTT. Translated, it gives CASSLDRGKNTEAFF.

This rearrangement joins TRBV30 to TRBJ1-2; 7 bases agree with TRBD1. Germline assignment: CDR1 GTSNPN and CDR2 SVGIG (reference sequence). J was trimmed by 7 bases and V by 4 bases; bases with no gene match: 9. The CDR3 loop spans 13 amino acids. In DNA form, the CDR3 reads TGTGCCTGGACCGTAGGAGGGGGCGGTGGCTACACCTTC. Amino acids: CAWTVGGGGGYTF.

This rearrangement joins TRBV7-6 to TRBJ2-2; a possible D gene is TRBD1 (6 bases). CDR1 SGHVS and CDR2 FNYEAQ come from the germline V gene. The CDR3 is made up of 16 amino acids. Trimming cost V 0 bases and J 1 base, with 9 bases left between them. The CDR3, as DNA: TGTGCCAGCAGCTTAGCGGTGACAGGGAACACCGGGGAGCTGTTTTTT. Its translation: CASSLAVTGNTGELFF.

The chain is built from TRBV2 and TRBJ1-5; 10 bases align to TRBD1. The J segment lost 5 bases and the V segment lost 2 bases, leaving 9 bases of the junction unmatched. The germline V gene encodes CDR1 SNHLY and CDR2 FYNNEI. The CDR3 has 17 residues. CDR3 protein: CASSETGTGVGDQPQHF. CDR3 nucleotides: TGTGCCAGCAGTGAAACCGGGACAGGGGTTGGCGATCAGCCCCAGCATTTT.

The CDR3 DNA sequence: TGTGCCAGCCTTTGGACAGGGGGCTACGAGCAGTACTTC. This sequence encodes CASLWTGGYEQYF. The chain has TRBV6-1 and TRBJ2-7; 10 bases map to TRBD1. The CDR3 has 13 amino acids. Germline V gene data show CDR1 as MNHNS and CDR2 as SASEGT. The V gene end was trimmed by 8 bases and the J gene end by 3 bases; junction bases not matched to a gene: 4.

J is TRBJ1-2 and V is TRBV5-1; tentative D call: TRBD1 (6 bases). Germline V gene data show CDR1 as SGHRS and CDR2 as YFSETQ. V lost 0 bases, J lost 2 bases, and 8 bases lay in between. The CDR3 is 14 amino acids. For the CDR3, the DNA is TGCGCCAGCAGCTTGGGGGGGCGGAACTATGGCTACACCTTC. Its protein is CASSLGGRNYGYTF.

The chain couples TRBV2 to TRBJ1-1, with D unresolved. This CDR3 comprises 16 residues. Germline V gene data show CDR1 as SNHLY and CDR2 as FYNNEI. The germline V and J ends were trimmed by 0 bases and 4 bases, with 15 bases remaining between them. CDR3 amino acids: CASSEADLRHGTEAFF. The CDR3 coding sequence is TGTGCCAGCAGTGAAGCCGACTTACGCCATGGCACTGAAGCTTTCTTT.

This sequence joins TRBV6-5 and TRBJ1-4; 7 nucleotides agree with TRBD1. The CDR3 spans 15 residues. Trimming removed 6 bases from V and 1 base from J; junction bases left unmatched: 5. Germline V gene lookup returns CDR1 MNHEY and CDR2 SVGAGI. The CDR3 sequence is CASRDTGVTNEKLFF. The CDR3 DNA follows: TGTGCCAGCAGAGATACAGGGGTAACTAATGAAAAACTGTTTTTT.

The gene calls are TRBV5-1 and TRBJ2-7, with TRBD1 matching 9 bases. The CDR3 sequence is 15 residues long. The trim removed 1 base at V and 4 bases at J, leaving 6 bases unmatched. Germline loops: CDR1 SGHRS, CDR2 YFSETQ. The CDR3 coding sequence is TGCGCCAGCAGCTTGAATAGGGGACAGGGTTACGAGCAGTACTTC. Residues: CASSLNRGQGYEQYF.

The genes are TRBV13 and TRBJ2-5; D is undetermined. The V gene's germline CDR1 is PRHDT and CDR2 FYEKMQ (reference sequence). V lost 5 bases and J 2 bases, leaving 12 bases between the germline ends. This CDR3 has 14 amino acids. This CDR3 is CASSPRGLQETQYF. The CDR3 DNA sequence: TGTGCCAGCAGCCCCCGCGGCTTACAAGAGACCCAGTACTTC.